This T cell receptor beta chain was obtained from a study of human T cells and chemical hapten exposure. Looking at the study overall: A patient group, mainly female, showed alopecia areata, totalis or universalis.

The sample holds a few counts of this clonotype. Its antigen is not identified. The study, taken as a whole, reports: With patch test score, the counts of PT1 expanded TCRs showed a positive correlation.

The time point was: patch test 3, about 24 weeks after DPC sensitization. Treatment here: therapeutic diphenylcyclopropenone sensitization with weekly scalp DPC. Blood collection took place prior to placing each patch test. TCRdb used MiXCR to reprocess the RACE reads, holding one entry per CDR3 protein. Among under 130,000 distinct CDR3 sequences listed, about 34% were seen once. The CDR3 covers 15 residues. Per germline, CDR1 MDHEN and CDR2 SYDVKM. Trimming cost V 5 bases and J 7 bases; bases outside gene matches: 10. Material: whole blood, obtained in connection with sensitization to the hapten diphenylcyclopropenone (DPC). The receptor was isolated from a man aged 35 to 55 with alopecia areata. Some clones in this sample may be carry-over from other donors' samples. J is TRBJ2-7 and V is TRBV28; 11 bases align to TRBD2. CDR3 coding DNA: TGTGCCAGCAGTGCCTCCGGGACTAGCGGAGAAGAGCAGTACTTC. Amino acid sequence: CASSASGTSGEEQYF.